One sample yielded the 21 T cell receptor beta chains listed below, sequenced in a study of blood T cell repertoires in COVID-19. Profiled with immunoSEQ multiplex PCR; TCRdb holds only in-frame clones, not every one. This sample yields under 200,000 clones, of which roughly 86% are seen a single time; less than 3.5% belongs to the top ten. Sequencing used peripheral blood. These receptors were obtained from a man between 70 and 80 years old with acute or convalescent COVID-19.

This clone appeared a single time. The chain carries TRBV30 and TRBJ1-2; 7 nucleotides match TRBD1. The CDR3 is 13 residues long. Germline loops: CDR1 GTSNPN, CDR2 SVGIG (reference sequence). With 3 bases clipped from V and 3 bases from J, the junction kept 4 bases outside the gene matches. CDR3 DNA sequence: TGTGCCTGGAGGGGACAGTCGTACTATGGCTACACCTTC. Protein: CAWRGQSYYGYTF.

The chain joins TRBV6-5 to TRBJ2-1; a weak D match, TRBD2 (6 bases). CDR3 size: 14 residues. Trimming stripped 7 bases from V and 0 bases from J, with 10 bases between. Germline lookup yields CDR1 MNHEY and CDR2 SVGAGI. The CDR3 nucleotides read TGTGCCAGCAATCGGGGGTCCTCCTACAATGAGCAGTTCTTC. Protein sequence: CASNRGSSYNEQFF.

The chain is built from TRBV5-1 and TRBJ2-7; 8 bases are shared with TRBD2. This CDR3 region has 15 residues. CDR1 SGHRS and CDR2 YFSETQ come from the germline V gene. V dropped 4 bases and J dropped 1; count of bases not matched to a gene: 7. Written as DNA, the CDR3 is TGCGCCAGCAGCGGTGGACTAGCTGCTTCCTACGAGCAGTACTTC. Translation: CASSGGLAASYEQYF.

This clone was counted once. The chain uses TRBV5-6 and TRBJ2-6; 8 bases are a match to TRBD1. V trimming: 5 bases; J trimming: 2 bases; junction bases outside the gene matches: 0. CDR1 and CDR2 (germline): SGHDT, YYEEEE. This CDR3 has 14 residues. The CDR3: CASRTGAGANVLTF. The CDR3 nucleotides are TGTGCCAGCAGGACAGGGGCTGGGGCCAACGTCCTGACTTTC.

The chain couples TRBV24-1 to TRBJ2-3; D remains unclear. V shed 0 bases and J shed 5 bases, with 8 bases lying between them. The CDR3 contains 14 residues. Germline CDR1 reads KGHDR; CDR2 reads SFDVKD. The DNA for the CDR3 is TGTGCCACCAGTGATTTGCAGGATGGAGATACGCAGTATTTT. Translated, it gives CATSDLQDGDTQYF.

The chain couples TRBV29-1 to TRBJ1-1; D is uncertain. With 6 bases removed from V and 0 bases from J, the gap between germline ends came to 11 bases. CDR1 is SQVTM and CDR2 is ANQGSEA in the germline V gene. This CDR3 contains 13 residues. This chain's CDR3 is CSVLPHMNTEAFF. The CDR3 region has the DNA TGCAGCGTATTGCCCCACATGAACACTGAAGCTTTCTTT.

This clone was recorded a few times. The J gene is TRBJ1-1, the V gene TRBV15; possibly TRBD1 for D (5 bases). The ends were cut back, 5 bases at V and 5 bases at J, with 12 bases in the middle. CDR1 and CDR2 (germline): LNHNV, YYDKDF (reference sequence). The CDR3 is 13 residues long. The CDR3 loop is CATSGGAGTEAFF. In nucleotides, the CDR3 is TGTGCCACCAGCGGCGGGGCGGGGACTGAAGCTTTCTTT.

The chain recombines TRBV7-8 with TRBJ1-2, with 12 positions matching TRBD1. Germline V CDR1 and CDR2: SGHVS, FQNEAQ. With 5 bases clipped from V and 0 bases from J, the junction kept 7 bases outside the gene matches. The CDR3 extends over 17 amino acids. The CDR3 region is CASSTTGQGAPNYGYTF. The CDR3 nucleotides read TGTGCCAGCAGCACCACGGGACAGGGGGCGCCTAACTATGGCTACACCTTC.

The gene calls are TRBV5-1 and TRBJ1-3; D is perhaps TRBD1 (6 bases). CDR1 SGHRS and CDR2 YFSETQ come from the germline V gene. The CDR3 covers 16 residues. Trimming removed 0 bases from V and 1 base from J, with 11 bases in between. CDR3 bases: TGCGCCAGCAGCTTGGTTCAGGGGAATTCTGGAAACACCATATATTTT. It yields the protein CASSLVQGNSGNTIYF.

As DNA, the CDR3 is TGTGCCAGCAGGGATGAGAGACTGTTCTACACCTTC. Translation: CASRDERLFYTF. The chain couples TRBV25-1 to TRBJ1-2; no definite D call. Germline V gene data show CDR1 as MGHDK and CDR2 as SYGVNS. This CDR3 is built from 12 residues. V was cut by 6 bases and J by 10 bases, with 15 bases left in between.

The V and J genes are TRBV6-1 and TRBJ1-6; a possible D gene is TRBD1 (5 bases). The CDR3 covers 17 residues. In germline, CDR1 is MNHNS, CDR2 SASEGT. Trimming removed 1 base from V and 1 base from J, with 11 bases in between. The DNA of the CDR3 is TGTGCCAGCAGTGAAGGGGAAGGGGTTTCCTATAATTCACCCCTCCACTTT. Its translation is CASSEGEGVSYNSPLHF.

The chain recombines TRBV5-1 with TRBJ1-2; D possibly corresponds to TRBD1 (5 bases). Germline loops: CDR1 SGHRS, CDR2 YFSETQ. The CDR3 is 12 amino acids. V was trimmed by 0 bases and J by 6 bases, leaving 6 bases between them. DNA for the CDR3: TGCGCCAGCAGCTTGGTAGGGGATGGCTACACCTTC. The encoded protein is CASSLVGDGYTF. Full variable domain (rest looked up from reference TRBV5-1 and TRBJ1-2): KAGVTQTPRYLIKTRGQQVTLSCSPISGHRSVSWYQQTPGQGLQFLFEYFSETQRNKGNFPGRFSGRQFSNSRSEMNVSTLELGDSALYLCASSLVGDGYTFGSGTRLTVV.

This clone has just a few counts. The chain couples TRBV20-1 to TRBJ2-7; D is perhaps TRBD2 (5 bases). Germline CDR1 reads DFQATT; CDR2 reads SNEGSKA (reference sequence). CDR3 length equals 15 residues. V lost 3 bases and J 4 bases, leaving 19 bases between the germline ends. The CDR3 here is CSASQFGLAFYEQYF. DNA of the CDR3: TGCAGTGCTAGTCAGTTCGGACTGGCATTTTACGAGCAGTACTTC.

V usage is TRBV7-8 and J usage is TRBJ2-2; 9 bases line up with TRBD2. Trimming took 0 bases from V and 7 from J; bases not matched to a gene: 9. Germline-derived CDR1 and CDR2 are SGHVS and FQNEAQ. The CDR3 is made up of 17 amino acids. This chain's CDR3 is CASSLARGRAGDGELFF. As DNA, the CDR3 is TGTGCCAGCAGCTTAGCCCGCGGGAGGGCCGGGGACGGGGAGCTGTTTTTT.

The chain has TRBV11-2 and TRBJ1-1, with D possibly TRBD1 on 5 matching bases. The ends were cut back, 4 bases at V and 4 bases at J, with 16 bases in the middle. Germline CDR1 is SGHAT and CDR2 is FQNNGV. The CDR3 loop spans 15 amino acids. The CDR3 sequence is CASSSNIGGGTEAFF. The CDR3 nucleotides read TGTGCCAGCAGCTCCAACATCGGGGGGGGCACTGAAGCTTTCTTT.

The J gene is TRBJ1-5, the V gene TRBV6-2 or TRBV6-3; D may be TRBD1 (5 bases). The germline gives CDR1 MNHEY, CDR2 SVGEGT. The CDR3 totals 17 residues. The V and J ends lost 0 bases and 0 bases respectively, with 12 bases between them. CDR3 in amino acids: CASSYSRGTYSNQPQHF. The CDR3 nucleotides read TGTGCCAGCAGTTACTCAAGAGGGACTTATAGCAATCAGCCCCAGCATTTT.

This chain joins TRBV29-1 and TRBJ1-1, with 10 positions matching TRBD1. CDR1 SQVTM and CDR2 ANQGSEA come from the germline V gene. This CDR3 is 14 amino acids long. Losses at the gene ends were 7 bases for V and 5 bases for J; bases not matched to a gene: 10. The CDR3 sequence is CSAIGDRGSTEAFF. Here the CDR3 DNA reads TGCAGCGCCATAGGGGACAGGGGATCAACTGAAGCTTTCTTT.

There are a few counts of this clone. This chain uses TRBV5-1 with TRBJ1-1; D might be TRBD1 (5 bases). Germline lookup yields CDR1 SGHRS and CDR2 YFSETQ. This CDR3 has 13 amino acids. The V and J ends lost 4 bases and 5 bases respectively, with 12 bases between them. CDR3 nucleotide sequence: TGCGCCAGCAGCATGGCCCAGGGTACTGAAGCTTTCTTT. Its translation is CASSMAQGTEAFF. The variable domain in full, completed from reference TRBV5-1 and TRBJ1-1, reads KAGVTQTPRYLIKTRGQQVTLSCSPISGHRSVSWYQQTPGQGLQFLFEYFSETQRNKGNFPGRFSGRQFSNSRSEMNVSTLELGDSALYLCASSMAQGTEAFFGQGTRLTVV.

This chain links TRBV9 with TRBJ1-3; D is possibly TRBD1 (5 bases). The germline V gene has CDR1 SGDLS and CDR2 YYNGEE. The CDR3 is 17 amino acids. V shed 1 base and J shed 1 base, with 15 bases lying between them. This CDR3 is CASSVWGTGGSGNTIYF. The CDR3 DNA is TGTGCCAGCAGCGTATGGGGGACTGGGGGTTCTGGAAACACCATATATTTT.

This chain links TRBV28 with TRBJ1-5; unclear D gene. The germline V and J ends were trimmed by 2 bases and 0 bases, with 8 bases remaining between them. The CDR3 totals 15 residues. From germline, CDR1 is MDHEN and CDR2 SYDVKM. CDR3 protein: CASSLQQFSNQPQHF. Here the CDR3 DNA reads TGTGCCAGCAGTTTACAACAGTTTAGCAATCAGCCCCAGCATTTT.

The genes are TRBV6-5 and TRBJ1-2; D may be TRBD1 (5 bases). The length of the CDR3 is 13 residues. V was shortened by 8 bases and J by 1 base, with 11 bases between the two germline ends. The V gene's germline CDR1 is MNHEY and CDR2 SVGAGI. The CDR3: CASYRRGNYGYTF. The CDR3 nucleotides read TGTGCCAGCTACCGAAGGGGTAACTATGGCTACACCTTC.